The entry that follows covers one T cell receptor beta chain sequence. Its antigen remains unknown. The data derive from a study of graft-versus-host responses after intestinal transplantation. Study at large: In this cohort, recipients had multivisceral, liver-intestinal, or isolated intestinal transplants. Once they had received anti-thymocyte globulin induction, all recipients took tacrolimus and steroids for three to four years.

Study results and caveats: Allograft graft-versus-host to host-versus-graft clonal ratios ran high in patients with graft-donor T cell macrochimerism.

Generated by immunoSEQ multiplex PCR, the TCRdb table keeps only in-frame clones and is missing some. The repertoire includes about 15,000 clones, 80% to 90% of them detected once, and about 6.3% sits in the top ten. Per the germline V gene, CDR1 is SNHLY and CDR2 is FYNNEI. V was pared by 8 bases and J by 1 base, with 4 bases of the junction left unmatched. The CDR3 runs to 14 residues. The chain carries TRBV2 and TRBJ2-3, with 9 bases fitting TRBD2. Sequencing used bone marrow, obtained about 120 days after intestinal transplantation. The sequence was obtained from a human patient who received an intestinal transplant, so some T cells may come from the graft donor. This chain's CDR3 is CASLKRGGTDTQYF. The CDR3 DNA reads TGTGCCAGCCTAAAGCGGGGGGGCACAGATACGCAGTATTTT.